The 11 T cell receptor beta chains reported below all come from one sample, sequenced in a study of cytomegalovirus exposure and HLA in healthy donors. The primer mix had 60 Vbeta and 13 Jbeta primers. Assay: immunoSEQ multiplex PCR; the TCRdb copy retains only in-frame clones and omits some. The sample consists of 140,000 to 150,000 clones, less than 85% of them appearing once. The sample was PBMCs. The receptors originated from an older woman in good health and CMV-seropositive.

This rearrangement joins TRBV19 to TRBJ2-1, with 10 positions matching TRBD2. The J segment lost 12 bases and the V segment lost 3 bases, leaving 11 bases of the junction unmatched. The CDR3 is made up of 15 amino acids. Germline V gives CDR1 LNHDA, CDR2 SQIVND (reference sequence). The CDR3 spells CASSIWSSGRGGQFF. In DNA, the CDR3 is TGTGCCAGTAGTATTTGGTCTAGCGGGAGAGGGGGGCAGTTCTTC.

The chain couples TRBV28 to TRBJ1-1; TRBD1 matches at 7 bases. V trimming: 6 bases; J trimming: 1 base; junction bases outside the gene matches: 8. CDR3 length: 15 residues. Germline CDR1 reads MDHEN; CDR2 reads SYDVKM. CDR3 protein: CASSSLRGPNTEAFF. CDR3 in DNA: TGTGCCAGCAGCTCTTTGAGGGGGCCGAACACTGAAGCTTTCTTT. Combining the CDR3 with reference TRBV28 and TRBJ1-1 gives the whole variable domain DVKVTQSSRYLVKRTGEKVFLECVQDMDHENMFWYRQDPGLGLRLIYFSYDVKMKEKGDIPEGYSVSREKKERFSLILESASTNQTSMYLCASSSLRGPNTEAFFGQGTRLTVV.

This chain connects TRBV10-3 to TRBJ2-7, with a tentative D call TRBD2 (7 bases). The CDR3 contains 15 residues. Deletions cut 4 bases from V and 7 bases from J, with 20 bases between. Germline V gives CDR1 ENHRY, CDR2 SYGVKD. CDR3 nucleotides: TGTGCCATCAGTGTGACCGGGCCTGGGAGGGGGGAGCAGTACTTC. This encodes CAISVTGPGRGEQYF.

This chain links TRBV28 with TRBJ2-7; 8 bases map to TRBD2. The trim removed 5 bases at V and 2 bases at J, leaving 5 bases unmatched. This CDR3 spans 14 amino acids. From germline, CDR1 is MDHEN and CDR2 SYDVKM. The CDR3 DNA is TGTGCCAGCAGTGAGAGCGGGAGAGCCTACGAGCAGTACTTC. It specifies CASSESGRAYEQYF.

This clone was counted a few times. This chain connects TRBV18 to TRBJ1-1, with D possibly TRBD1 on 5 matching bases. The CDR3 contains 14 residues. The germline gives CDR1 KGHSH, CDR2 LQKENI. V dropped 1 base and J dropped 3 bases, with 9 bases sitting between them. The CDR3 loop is CASSPRGLDTEAFF. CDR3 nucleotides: TGTGCCAGCTCACCACGGGGCCTGGACACTGAAGCTTTCTTT.

CDR3 residues: CASSYRGSTEAFF. The CDR3, as DNA: TGTGCCAGCAGTTACAGGGGTAGCACTGAAGCTTTCTTT. V is TRBV6-5 and J is TRBJ1-1; D is possibly TRBD1 (5 bases). This CDR3 region has 13 residues. The germline V and J ends were trimmed by 2 bases and 4 bases, with 8 bases remaining between them. CDR1 and CDR2 (germline): MNHEY, SVGAGI.

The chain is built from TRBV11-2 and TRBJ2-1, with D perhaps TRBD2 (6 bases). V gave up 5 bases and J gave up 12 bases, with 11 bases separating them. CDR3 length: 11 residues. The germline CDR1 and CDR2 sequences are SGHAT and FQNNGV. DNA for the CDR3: TGTGCCAGCAGCGTTCACGGGAGGCAGTTCTTC. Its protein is CASSVHGRQFF.

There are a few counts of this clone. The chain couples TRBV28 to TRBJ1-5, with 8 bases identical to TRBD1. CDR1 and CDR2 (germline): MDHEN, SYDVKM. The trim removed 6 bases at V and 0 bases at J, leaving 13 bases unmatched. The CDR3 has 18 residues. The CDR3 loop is CASRDGQGRGLSNQPQHF. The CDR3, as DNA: TGTGCCAGCAGGGATGGACAGGGAAGAGGGCTTAGCAATCAGCCCCAGCATTTT.

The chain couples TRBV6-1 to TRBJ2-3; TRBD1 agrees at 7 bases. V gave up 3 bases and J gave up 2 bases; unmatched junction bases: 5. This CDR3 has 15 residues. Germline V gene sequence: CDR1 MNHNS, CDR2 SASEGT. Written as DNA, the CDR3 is TGTGCCAGCAGTGAGGGGCAGGGGGACACAGATACGCAGTATTTT. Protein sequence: CASSEGQGDTDTQYF.

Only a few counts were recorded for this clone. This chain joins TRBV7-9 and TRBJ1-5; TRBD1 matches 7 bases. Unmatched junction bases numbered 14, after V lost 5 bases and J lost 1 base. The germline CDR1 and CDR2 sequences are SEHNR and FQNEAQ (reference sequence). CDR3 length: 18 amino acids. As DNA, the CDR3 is TGTGCCAGCAGCCAATTAAAGCCTGGGACAGCAAGCAATCAGCCCCAGCATTTT. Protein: CASSQLKPGTASNQPQHF.

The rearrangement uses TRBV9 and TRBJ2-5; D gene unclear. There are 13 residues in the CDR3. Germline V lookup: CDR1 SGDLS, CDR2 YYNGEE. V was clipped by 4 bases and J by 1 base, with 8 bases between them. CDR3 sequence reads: CASSPRSQETQYF. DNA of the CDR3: TGTGCCAGCAGCCCCCGTTCCCAAGAGACCCAGTACTTC.